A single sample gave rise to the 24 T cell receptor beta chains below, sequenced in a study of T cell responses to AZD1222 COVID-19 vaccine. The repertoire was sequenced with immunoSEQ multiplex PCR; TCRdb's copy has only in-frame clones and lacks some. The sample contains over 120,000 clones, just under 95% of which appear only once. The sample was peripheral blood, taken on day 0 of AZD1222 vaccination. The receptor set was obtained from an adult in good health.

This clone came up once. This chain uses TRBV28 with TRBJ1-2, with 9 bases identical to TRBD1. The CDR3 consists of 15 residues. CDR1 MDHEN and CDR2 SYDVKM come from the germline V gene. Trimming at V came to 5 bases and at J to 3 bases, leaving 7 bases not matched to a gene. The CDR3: CASSETGTGHYGYTF. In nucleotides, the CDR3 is TGTGCCAGCAGTGAAACCGGGACAGGGCACTATGGCTACACCTTC.

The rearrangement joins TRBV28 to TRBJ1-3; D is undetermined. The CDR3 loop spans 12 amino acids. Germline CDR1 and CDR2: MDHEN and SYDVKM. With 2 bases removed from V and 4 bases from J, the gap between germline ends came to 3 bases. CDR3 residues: CASSLVGNTIYF. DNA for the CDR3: TGTGCCAGCAGTTTAGTAGGAAACACCATATATTTT.

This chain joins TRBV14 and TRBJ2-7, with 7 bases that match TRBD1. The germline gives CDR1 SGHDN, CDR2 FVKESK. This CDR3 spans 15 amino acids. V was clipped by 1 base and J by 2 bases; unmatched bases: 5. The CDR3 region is CASSQARQGPYEQYF. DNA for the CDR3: TGTGCCAGCAGCCAAGCCAGACAGGGACCCTACGAGCAGTACTTC.

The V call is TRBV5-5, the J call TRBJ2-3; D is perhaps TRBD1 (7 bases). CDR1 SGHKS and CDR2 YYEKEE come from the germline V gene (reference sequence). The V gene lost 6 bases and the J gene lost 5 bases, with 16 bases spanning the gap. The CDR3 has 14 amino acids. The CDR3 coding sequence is TGTGCCAGCACCCAGGGGGGCCTCATAGATACGCAGTATTTT. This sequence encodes CASTQGGLIDTQYF.

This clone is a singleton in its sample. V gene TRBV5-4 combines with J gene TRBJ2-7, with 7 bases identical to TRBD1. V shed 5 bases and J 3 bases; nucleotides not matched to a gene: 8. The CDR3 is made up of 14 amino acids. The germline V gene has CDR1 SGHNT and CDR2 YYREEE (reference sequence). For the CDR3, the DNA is TGTGCCAGCAGTTATAGCCGGGACAGCTACGAGCAGTACTTC. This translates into CASSYSRDSYEQYF.

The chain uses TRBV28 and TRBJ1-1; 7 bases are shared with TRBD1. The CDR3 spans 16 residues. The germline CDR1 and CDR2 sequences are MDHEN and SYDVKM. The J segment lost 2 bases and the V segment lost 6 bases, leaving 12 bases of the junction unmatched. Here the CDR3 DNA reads TGTGCCAGCAGAACCGCCCCGGGACAGAAAAACACTGAAGCTTTCTTT. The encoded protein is CASRTAPGQKNTEAFF.

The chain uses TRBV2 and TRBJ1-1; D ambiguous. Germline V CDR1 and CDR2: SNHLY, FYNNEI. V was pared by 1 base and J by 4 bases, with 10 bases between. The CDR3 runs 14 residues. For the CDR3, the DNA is TGTGCCAGCAGTGAAGGGCAAGGGCGCACTGAAGCTTTCTTT. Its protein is CASSEGQGRTEAFF.

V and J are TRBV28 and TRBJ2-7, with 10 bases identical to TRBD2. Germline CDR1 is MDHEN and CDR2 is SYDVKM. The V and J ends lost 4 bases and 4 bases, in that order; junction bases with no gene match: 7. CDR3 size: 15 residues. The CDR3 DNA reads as TGTGCCAGCAGTTGGTCTAGCGGGAGATATTACGAGCAGTACTTC. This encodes CASSWSSGRYYEQYF.

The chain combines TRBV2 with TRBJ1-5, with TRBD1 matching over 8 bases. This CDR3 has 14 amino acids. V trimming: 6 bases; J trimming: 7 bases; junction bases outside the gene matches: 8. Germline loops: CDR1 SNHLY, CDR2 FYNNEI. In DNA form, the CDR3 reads TGTGCCAGCAGCGCCGTACAGGGGGAACAGCCCCAGCATTTT. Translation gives CASSAVQGEQPQHF.

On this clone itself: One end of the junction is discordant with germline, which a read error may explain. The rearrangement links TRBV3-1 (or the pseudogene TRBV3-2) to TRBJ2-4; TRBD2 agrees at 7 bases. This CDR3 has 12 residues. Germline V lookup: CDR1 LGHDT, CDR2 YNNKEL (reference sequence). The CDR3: CASSQNDETSAF. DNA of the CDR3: TGTGCCAGCAGCCAAAATGATGAAACTAGCGCGTTC.

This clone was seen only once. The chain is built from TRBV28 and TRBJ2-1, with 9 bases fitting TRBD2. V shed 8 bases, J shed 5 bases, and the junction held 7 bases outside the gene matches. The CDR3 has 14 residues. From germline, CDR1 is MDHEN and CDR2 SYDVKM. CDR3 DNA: TGTGCCAGCGCGAAAAGCGGGGGGCACAATGAGCAGTTCTTC. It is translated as CASAKSGGHNEQFF.

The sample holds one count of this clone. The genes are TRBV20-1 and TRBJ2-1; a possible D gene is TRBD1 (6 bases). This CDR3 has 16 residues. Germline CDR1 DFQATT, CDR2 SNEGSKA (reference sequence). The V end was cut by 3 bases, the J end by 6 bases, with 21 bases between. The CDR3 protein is CSASGGQTMFSNEQFF. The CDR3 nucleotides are TGCAGTGCTAGTGGAGGACAGACAATGTTCAGCAATGAGCAGTTCTTC.

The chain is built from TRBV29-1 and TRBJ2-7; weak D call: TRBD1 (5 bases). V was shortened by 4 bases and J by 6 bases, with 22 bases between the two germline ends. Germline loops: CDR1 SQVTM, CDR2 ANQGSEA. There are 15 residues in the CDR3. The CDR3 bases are TGCAGCGTTGCCTCGGACACTGGCCGTAGTGGCGAGCAGTACTTC. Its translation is CSVASDTGRSGEQYF.

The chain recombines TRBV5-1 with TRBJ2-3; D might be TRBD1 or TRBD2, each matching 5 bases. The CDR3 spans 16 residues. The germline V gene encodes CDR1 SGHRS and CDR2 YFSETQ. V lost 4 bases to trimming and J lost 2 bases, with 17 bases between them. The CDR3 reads CASSPGTNSFTDTQYF. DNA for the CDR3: TGCGCCAGCAGCCCAGGGACGAACTCGTTCACAGATACGCAGTATTTT.

CDR3 amino acids: CASSLTVTDTQYF. CDR3 nucleotides: TGTGCCAGCAGCCTGACAGTCACAGATACGCAGTATTTT. The J gene is TRBJ2-3, the V gene TRBV25-1; D is perhaps TRBD1 (5 bases). The germline V and J ends were trimmed by 6 bases and 2 bases, with 9 bases remaining between them. This CDR3 contains 13 residues. Germline CDR1 reads MGHDK; CDR2 reads SYGVNS.

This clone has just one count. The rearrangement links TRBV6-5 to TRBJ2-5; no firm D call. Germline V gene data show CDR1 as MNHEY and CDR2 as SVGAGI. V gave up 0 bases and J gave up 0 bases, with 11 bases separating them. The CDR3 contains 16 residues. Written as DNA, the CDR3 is TGTGCCAGCAGTTACTCGCCGGGTGGGTACCAAGAGACCCAGTACTTC. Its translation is CASSYSPGGYQETQYF.

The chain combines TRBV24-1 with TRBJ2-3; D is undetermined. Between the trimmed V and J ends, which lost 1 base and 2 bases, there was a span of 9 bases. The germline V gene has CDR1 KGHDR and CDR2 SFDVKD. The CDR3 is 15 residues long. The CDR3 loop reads CATSDFGKHTDTQYF. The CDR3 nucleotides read TGTGCCACCAGTGATTTCGGAAAGCACACAGATACGCAGTATTTT.

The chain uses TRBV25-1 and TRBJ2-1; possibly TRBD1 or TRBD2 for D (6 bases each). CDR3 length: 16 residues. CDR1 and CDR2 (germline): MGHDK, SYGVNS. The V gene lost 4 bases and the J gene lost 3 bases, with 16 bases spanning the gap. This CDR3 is CASSALGGGIYNEQFF. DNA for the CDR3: TGTGCCAGCAGTGCCCTGGGGGGCGGAATCTACAATGAGCAGTTCTTC.

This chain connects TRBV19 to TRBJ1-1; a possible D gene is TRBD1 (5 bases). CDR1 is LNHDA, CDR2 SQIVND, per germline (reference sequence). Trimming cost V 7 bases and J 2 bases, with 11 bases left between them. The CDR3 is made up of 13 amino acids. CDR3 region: CASTRDRNTEAFF. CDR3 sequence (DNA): TGTGCCAGTACCCGGGACCGCAACACTGAAGCTTTCTTT.

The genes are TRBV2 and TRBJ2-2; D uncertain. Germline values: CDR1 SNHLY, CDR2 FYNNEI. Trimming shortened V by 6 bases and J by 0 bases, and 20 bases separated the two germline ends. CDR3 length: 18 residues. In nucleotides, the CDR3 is TGTGCCAGCAGAGGTCCCGGCCGAGATCGGTCGAACACCGGGGAGCTGTTTTTT. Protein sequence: CASRGPGRDRSNTGELFF.

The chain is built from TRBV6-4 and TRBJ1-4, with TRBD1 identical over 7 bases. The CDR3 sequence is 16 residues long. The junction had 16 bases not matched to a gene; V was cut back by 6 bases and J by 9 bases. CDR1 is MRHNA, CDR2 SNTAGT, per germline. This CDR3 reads CASSEGTAHNPQKLFF. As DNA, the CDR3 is TGTGCCAGCAGCGAAGGGACAGCACACAACCCACAAAAACTGTTTTTT.

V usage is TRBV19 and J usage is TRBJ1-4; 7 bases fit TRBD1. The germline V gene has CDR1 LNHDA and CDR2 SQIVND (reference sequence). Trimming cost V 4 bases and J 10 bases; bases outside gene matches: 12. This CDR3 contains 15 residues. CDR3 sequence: CASSTGNRGIGKLFF. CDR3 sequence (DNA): TGTGCCAGTAGTACCGGAAACAGGGGAATAGGAAAACTGTTTTTT.

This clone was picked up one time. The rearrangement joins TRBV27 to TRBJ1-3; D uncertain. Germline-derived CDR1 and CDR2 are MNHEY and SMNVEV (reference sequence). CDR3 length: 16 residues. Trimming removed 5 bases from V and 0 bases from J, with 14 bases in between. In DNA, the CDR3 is TGTGCCAGCAGTCCACTTGACAAGAGCTCTGGAAACACCATATATTTT. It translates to CASSPLDKSSGNTIYF.

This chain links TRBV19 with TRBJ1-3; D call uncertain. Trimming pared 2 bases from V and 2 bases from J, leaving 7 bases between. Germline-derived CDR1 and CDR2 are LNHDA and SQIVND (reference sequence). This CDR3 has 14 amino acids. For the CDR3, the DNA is TGTGCCAGTAGTATATGGGGAACTGGAAACACCATATATTTT. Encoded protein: CASSIWGTGNTIYF.